This T cell receptor (beta chain) was recorded in a study of T cell changes during pregnancy in multiple sclerosis. Measured with immunoSEQ multiplex PCR; TCRdb has only the in-frame clones, and not every one. Here the sample spans about 87,000 clones, around 95% being singletons. This CDR3 region has 15 residues. Germline CDR1 is MGHRA and CDR2 is YSYEKL. The junction had 8 bases not matched to a gene; V was cut back by 3 bases and J by 6 bases. The TCR sequence derives from a female donor in good health, enrolled as a control in a pregnancy study. The gene calls are TRBV4-1 and TRBJ2-1; 7 bases are a match to TRBD2. The starting material was peripheral blood, obtained in the third trimester of pregnancy. CDR3 amino acids: CASSQPGREINEQFF. CDR3 nucleotide sequence: TGCGCCAGCAGCCAGCCGGGGCGGGAGATCAATGAGCAGTTCTTC.